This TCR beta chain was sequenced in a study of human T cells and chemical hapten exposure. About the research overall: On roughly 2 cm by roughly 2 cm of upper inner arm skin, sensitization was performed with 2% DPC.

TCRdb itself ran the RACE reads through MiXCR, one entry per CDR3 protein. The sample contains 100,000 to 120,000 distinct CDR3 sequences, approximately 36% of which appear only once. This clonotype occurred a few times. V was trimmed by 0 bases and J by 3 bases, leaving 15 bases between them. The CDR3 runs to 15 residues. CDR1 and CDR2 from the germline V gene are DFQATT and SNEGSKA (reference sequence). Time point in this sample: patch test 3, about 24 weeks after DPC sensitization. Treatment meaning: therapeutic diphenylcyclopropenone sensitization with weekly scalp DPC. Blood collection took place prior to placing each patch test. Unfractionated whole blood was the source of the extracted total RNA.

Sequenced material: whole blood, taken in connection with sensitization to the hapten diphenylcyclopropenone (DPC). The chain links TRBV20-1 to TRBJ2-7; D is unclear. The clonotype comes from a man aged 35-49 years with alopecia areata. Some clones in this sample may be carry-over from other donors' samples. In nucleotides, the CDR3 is TGCAGTGCTAGAGATAGTGAGCGTGCCTACTACGAGCAGTACGTC. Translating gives CSARDSERAYYEQYV.